This section outlines one T cell receptor (beta chain) sequence together with its context. The antigen remains unidentified. These data come from a study of CD4 T cells in relation to SARS-CoV-2 and coronaviruses. Looking at the study overall: Shared crossreactive spike epitopes were mapped to their HLA restriction.

V lost 7 bases and J 0 bases, leaving 13 bases between the germline ends. Germline CDR1 and CDR2: MNHEY and SVGAGI. CDR3 length: 14 amino acids. Some clones are missing from TCRdb's copy, which holds only in-frame ones; the method was immunoSEQ multiplex PCR. The sample has 35,000 to 40,000 clones; roughly 88% are singletons. Study observations and caveats: According to naive versus memory sequencing, detected responses are memory recall, not newly primed.

This TCR was recovered from an adult with COVID-19. This chain connects TRBV6-5 to TRBJ2-7; D is ambiguous. The specimen was memory CD4+ T cells from PBMCs. CDR3 region: CASTPRTSSYEQYF. CDR3 nucleotide sequence: TGTGCCAGCACCCCGAGGACGAGCTCCTACGAGCAGTACTTC.